The sequence of this TCR beta chain was determined in a study of T cell responses to AZD1222 COVID-19 vaccine. Study outcomes and limitations: The donor cohort was predominantly white British with a female majority, and clonal diversity may have been underestimated.

TCRdb keeps only in-frame clones here, not all; method: immunoSEQ multiplex PCR. Counted here are fewer than 200,000 clones, roughly 88% occurring once; the ten biggest clones make up roughly 11%. About this clone itself: Its specificity is not known.

The material sequenced was peripheral blood, taken 28 days after the second AZD1222 dose. The receptor was derived from an adult who received the AZD1222 COVID-19 vaccine.

The CDR3 sequence: CASSSDRVADTQYF. Written as DNA, the CDR3 is TGTGCCAGCAGCTCGGACAGGGTGGCAGATACGCAGTATTTT. The rearrangement joins TRBV7-2 to TRBJ2-3, with 8 bases fitting TRBD1. The CDR3 extends over 14 amino acids. Germline V gene lookup returns CDR1 SGHTA and CDR2 FQGNSA. With 4 bases clipped from V and 4 bases from J, the junction kept 4 bases outside the gene matches.